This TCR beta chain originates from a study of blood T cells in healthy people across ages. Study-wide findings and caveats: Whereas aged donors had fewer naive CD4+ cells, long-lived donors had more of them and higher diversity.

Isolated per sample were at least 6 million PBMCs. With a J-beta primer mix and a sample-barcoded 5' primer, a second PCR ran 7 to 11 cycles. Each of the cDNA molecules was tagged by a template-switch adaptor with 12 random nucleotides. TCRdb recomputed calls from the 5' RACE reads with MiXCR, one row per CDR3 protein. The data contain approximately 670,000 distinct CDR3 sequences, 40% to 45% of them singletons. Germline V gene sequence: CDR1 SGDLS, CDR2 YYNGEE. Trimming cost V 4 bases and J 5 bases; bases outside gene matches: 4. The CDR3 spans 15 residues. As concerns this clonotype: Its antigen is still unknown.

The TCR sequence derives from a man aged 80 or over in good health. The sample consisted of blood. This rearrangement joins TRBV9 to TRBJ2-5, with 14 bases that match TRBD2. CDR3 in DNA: TGTGCCAGCAGCCGGACTAGCGGGGGGCCGGAGACCCAGTACTTC. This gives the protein CASSRTSGGPETQYF.